One and the same sample provided the 18 T cell receptor beta chains below, sequenced in a study of blood T cell repertoires in COVID-19. This table comes from immunoSEQ multiplex PCR, and its TCRdb copy is limited to in-frame clones, with some not included. The table has about 120,000 clones, 85% seen once. The sequencing sample was made of peripheral blood. These receptors all stem from a man between 60 and 75 years old with acute or convalescent COVID-19.

The chain couples TRBV5-1 to TRBJ2-6, with TRBD1 matching over 7 bases. This CDR3 is built from 17 residues. The germline CDR1 and CDR2 sequences are SGHRS and YFSETQ. J lost 0 bases, V lost 0 bases, and 3 bases had no gene match. The DNA for the CDR3 is TGCGCCAGCAGCTTGGGACAGGGCCCCTCTGGGGCCAACGTCCTGACTTTC. Translating it yields CASSLGQGPSGANVLTF. Combining the CDR3 with reference TRBV5-1 and TRBJ2-6 gives the whole variable domain KAGVTQTPRYLIKTRGQQVTLSCSPISGHRSVSWYQQTPGQGLQFLFEYFSETQRNKGNFPGRFSGRQFSNSRSEMNVSTLELGDSALYLCASSLGQGPSGANVLTFGAGSRLTVL.

The rearrangement joins TRBV20-1 to TRBJ2-3; tentative D call: TRBD1 (6 bases). CDR1 is DFQATT and CDR2 is SNEGSKA in the germline V gene (reference sequence). Trimming took off 3 bases at V and 2 bases at J, with 15 bases between the two ends. The CDR3 consists of 15 residues. The CDR3 bases are TGCAGTGCTAGTGGCTGGGGACACCTCACAGATACGCAGTATTTT. Its protein product is CSASGWGHLTDTQYF.

The V gene is TRBV27, the J gene TRBJ2-5; 7 bases map to TRBD2. The length of the CDR3 is 13 residues. The ends lost 5 bases at V and 4 bases at J; junction bases unmatched: 4. From germline, CDR1 is MNHEY and CDR2 SMNVEV (reference sequence). CDR3 amino acids: CASSGGERETQYF. As DNA, the CDR3 is TGTGCCAGCAGTGGGGGGGAACGAGAGACCCAGTACTTC.

This clone was recorded once. V and J are TRBV4-3 and TRBJ2-2; the match to TRBD2 covers 10 bases. The CDR3 totals 15 residues. With 1 base clipped from V and 8 bases from J, the junction kept 4 bases outside the gene matches. The germline V gene encodes CDR1 LGHNA and CDR2 YSLEER. The CDR3 protein is CASSQVLAGEGELFF. In nucleotides, the CDR3 is TGCGCCAGCAGCCAAGTGCTAGCGGGAGAGGGGGAGCTGTTTTTT.

The gene calls are TRBV18 and TRBJ1-5; TRBD1 matches 8 bases. Germline-derived CDR1 and CDR2 are KGHSH and LQKENI. The CDR3 sequence is 15 residues long. J was trimmed by 11 bases and V by 6 bases; bases with no gene match: 15. This chain's CDR3 is CASSRDRGELFAQHF. For the CDR3, the DNA is TGTGCCAGCTCTCGTGACAGGGGAGAATTGTTTGCCCAGCATTTT.

Only a few counts were recorded for this clone. The chain employs TRBV18 and TRBJ1-1; D is ambiguous. The V end lost 1 base, the J end lost 3 bases, and 12 bases lay between the germline ends. Germline V gene lookup returns CDR1 KGHSH and CDR2 LQKENI. The length of the CDR3 is 15 residues. Written as DNA, the CDR3 is TGTGCCAGCTCACCACAGGCTCACGGGGACACTGAAGCTTTCTTT. Amino acid sequence: CASSPQAHGDTEAFF.

CDR3 in amino acids: CASGTGFYEQYF. The DNA of the CDR3 is TGTGCCAGTGGGACAGGGTTCTACGAGCAGTACTTC. The chain is built from TRBV19 and TRBJ2-7; TRBD1 agrees at 9 bases. Trimming removed 8 bases from V and 3 bases from J; junction bases left unmatched: 2. CDR1 LNHDA and CDR2 SQIVND come from the germline V gene (reference sequence). This CDR3 is built from 12 residues.

The rearrangement links TRBV6-6 to TRBJ2-7; TRBD2 matches at 7 bases. V gave up 6 bases and J gave up 7 bases; unmatched junction bases: 6. Germline-derived CDR1 and CDR2 are MNHNY and SVGAGI (reference sequence). CDR3 length equals 12 residues. The CDR3 protein is CASSGLVIEQYF. The CDR3 DNA reads TGTGCCAGCAGCGGACTAGTAATAGAGCAGTACTTC.

The sample holds a few counts of this clone. Other nucleotide sequences from this sample produce the same CDR3. The V and J genes are TRBV27 and TRBJ2-3, with 7 bases aligning to TRBD2. From germline, CDR1 is MNHEY and CDR2 SMNVEV (reference sequence). The CDR3 contains 13 residues. Germline trimming cut 3 bases from V and 6 bases from J; bases unmatched to any gene: 3. CDR3 DNA: TGTGCCAGCAGTTTGGGAGGGACCGATACGCAGTATTTT. As protein: CASSLGGTDTQYF.

J is TRBJ1-1 and V is TRBV3-1 (or the pseudogene TRBV3-2), with a tentative D call TRBD1 (5 bases). The CDR3 extends over 16 amino acids. V lost 4 bases and J 3 bases, leaving 18 bases between the germline ends. Germline V gives CDR1 LGHDT, CDR2 YNNKEL (reference sequence). CDR3 protein: CASSPHGFGRDTEAFF. As DNA, the CDR3 is TGTGCCAGCAGCCCCCATGGGTTCGGCAGGGACACTGAAGCTTTCTTT.

This clone was detected once. This sequence joins TRBV7-9 and TRBJ2-5; 10 bases match TRBD1. The CDR3 extends over 15 amino acids. V dropped 5 bases and J dropped 3; count of bases not matched to a gene: 6. CDR1 SEHNR and CDR2 FQNEAQ come from the germline V gene (reference sequence). CDR3 amino acids: CASSRPGTGEETQYF. The CDR3 DNA reads as TGTGCCAGCAGCCGCCCAGGGACAGGGGAAGAGACCCAGTACTTC.

The chain has TRBV5-1 and TRBJ1-1, with a tentative D call TRBD1 (5 bases). CDR1 is SGHRS and CDR2 is YFSETQ in the germline V gene. Deletions cut 5 bases from V and 1 base from J, with 12 bases between. The CDR3 runs to 14 residues. CDR3 protein: CASSHDSQNTEAFF. Written as DNA, the CDR3 is TGCGCCAGCAGTCACGACAGTCAGAACACTGAAGCTTTCTTT.

Turning to this clone: In the same sample, other DNA sequences code for this CDR3. This chain uses TRBV5-6 with TRBJ1-2, with 8 bases identical to TRBD1. Trimming cost V 5 bases and J 2 bases; bases outside gene matches: 5. The CDR3 contains 14 residues. Per the germline V gene, CDR1 is SGHDT and CDR2 is YYEEEE. CDR3 nucleotide sequence: TGTGCCAGCAGTCTTACAGGGGGGAACTATGGCTACACCTTC. Protein sequence: CASSLTGGNYGYTF.

The V gene is TRBV6-5, the J gene TRBJ2-7; maybe TRBD1 (5 bases). Germline CDR1 MNHEY, CDR2 SVGAGI. CDR3 length: 14 residues. Trimming took off 2 bases at V and 2 bases at J, with 10 bases between the two ends. CDR3: CASSYQGAAYEQYF. The DNA of the CDR3 is TGTGCCAGCAGTTACCAAGGGGCTGCCTACGAGCAGTACTTC.

The chain combines TRBV6-4 with TRBJ1-2; 8 bases line up with TRBD1. The CDR3 contains 14 residues. The V gene end was trimmed by 0 bases and the J gene end by 5 bases; junction bases not matched to a gene: 2. CDR1 MRHNA and CDR2 SNTAGT come from the germline V gene. The CDR3 DNA reads as TGTGCCAGCAGTGACTCTGGGACAGGATATGGCTACACCTTC. Residues: CASSDSGTGYGYTF.

This clone was recorded a few times. The chain has TRBV5-1 and TRBJ1-2, with a possible D match to TRBD1 (5 bases). The CDR3 consists of 14 residues. The ends were cut back, 0 bases at V and 4 bases at J, with 10 bases in the middle. Per germline, CDR1 SGHRS and CDR2 YFSETQ. CDR3 in DNA: TGCGCCAGCAGCTTGGACCCTCAGGGCTATGGCTACACCTTC. It is translated as CASSLDPQGYGYTF.

This sequence joins TRBV7-2 and TRBJ1-2, with D possibly TRBD1 on 5 matching bases. The CDR3 has 15 amino acids. V was pared by 2 bases and J by 6 bases, with 16 bases between. Germline V CDR1 and CDR2: SGHTA, FQGNSA. CDR3 coding DNA: TGTGCCAGCAGCTTACTTTGGTTGGGGGGGAATGGCTACACCTTC. As protein: CASSLLWLGGNGYTF.

The rearrangement uses TRBV6-6 and TRBJ1-1, with 12 bases that match TRBD1. J lost 3 bases, V lost 8 bases, and 7 bases had no gene match. The germline V gene encodes CDR1 MNHNY and CDR2 SVGAGI (reference sequence). There are 15 residues in the CDR3. The CDR3 here is CASVGTGGWDTEAFF. CDR3 bases: TGTGCCAGCGTAGGGACAGGGGGCTGGGACACTGAAGCTTTCTTT.